Shown below are 9 T cell receptor beta chains from a single sample sequenced in a study of blood T cell repertoires in COVID-19. Profiled with immunoSEQ multiplex PCR; TCRdb holds only in-frame clones, not every one. Found here are about 250,000 clones, almost 90% of them singletons; the top ten hold approximately 1.4%. Input material: peripheral blood. Receptor source: a man older than 75 with acute or convalescent COVID-19.

This clone has only one observation. The V call is TRBV19, the J call TRBJ2-1; maybe TRBD2 (6 bases). This CDR3 spans 13 amino acids. From germline, CDR1 is LNHDA and CDR2 SQIVND (reference sequence). The ends were cut back, 7 bases at V and 3 bases at J, with 10 bases in the middle. The CDR3 region has the DNA TGTGCCAGTACTCGGAGGGGCTACAATGAGCAGTTCTTC. It yields the protein CASTRRGYNEQFF.

This chain uses TRBV5-1 with TRBJ1-1; no reliable D call. CDR1 SGHRS and CDR2 YFSETQ come from the germline V gene. CDR3 size: 14 residues. The V gene lost 0 bases and the J gene lost 4 bases, with 10 bases spanning the gap. The CDR3 DNA is TGCGCCAGCAGCTTGGCTCTGGTTAGCACTGAAGCTTTCTTT. Amino acids: CASSLALVSTEAFF.

The chain has TRBV4-3 and TRBJ2-7, with a possible D match to TRBD2 (5 bases). The CDR3 has 13 amino acids. In germline, CDR1 is LGHNA, CDR2 YSLEER. V was trimmed by 0 bases and J by 7 bases, leaving 10 bases between them. The CDR3 protein is CASSQDRGWEQYF. The CDR3 DNA sequence: TGCGCCAGCAGCCAAGACCGCGGGTGGGAGCAGTACTTC.

The chain has TRBV5-1 and TRBJ1-6; 10 nucleotides line up with TRBD1. CDR1 SGHRS and CDR2 YFSETQ come from the germline V gene. The junction had 5 bases not matched to a gene; V was cut back by 4 bases and J by 10 bases. The CDR3 totals 14 residues. The CDR3 DNA is TGCGCCAGCAGCCCGACAGGGGGCAGGTCACCCCTCCACTTT. Its protein is CASSPTGGRSPLHF.

This clone was seen a handful of times. J is TRBJ2-7 and V is TRBV5-1; TRBD2 matches 9 bases. V lost 3 bases, J lost 3 bases, and 4 bases stayed unmatched. This CDR3 is 14 amino acids long. Germline V gene data show CDR1 as SGHRS and CDR2 as YFSETQ. The CDR3 region is CASSSAGGNYEQYF. The CDR3 DNA reads TGCGCCAGCAGCTCAGCGGGAGGTAACTACGAGCAGTACTTC.

CDR3 sequence (DNA): TGCAGCGTTGACACCGCAGGGGGCGAGGGTGAAGCTTTCTTT. It translates to CSVDTAGGEGEAFF. J is TRBJ1-1 and V is TRBV29-1; 8 bases map to TRBD1. The CDR3 runs to 14 residues. Unmatched junction bases numbered 10, after V lost 3 bases and J lost 7 bases. Germline-derived CDR1 and CDR2 are SQVTM and ANQGSEA.

CDR3 DNA sequence: TGTGCCAGCAGCTTACTAGCGGGGGTCTTGTACGAGCAGTACTTC. Translating gives CASSLLAGVLYEQYF. The chain recombines TRBV7-6 with TRBJ2-7; 10 bases fit TRBD2. CDR3 length equals 15 residues. The ends lost 2 bases at V and 4 bases at J; junction bases unmatched: 5. Germline CDR1 and CDR2: SGHVS and FNYEAQ.

This clone appeared once. The chain employs TRBV7-2 and TRBJ2-1, with 10 nucleotides matching TRBD1. Trimming at V came to 4 bases and at J to 9 bases, leaving 6 bases not matched to a gene. The CDR3 has 14 residues. CDR1 and CDR2 from the germline V gene are SGHTA and FQGNSA. Here the CDR3 reads CASSSDRGGGEQFF. The CDR3 DNA reads as TGTGCCAGCAGCTCGGACAGGGGGGGAGGTGAGCAGTTCTTC.

J is TRBJ2-3 and V is TRBV18; 12 bases fit TRBD2. The germline gives CDR1 KGHSH, CDR2 LQKENI. The CDR3 has 16 amino acids. Trimming removed 1 base from V and 3 bases from J; junction bases left unmatched: 2. The CDR3 reads CASSPRTSGKTDTQYF. The CDR3 bases are TGTGCCAGCTCACCACGGACTAGCGGGAAGACAGATACGCAGTATTTT. Full variable domain (rest looked up from reference TRBV18 and TRBJ2-3): NAGVMQNPRHLVRRRGQEARLRCSPMKGHSHVYWYRQLPEEGLKFMVYLQKENIIDESGMPKERFSAEFPKEGPSILRIQQVVRGDSAAYFCASSPRTSGKTDTQYFGPGTRLTVL.